The clone carrying this T cell receptor beta chain was recorded a few times. Its antigen remains unidentified. Study-level results: The larger cohort examined one V-J beta rearrangement, not whole repertoires. In terms of TCR gene usage, tumor memory CD4+ T cells clustered together with blood and lymph node memory CD4+ cells, as well as with lymph node naive CD4+ cells.

After constant-region reverse-primer amplification, full-length variable regions underwent semi-nested PCR with Nested Universal Primer A. TCRdb ran MiXCR on the 5' RACE reads and lists one entry per CDR3 protein. The sample comprises under 35,000 distinct CDR3 sequences, approximately 24% of which are singletons, and approximately 4.3% rests with the top ten. The CDR3 length is 16 residues. Germline-derived CDR1 and CDR2 are MNHEY and SVGAGI. Trimming cost V 4 bases and J 6 bases; bases outside gene matches: 8. This clonotype originated in a female donor with breast cancer. The chain uses TRBV6-5 and TRBJ1-6, with 8 bases matching TRBD1. The specimen sequenced was memory CD4+ T cells sorted from blood. Specified subset: memory CD4+ T cells, CD4+CD45RO+CD25-. CDR3 in amino acids: CASSSFRDRINSPLHF. The CDR3 nucleotides are TGTGCCAGCAGTTCGTTCCGGGACAGGATTAATTCACCCCTCCACTTT.